This entry lists 3 T cell receptor beta chains sequenced from one sample in a study of T cells after yellow fever vaccination. Each CDR3 protein gets one entry after TCRdb re-called the 5' RACE reads with MiXCR. The sample has around 350,000 distinct CDR3 sequences, 6.2% seen once; the top ten hold approximately 16%. This material consisted of PBMCs, taken 5 days after the yellow fever booster vaccination. These receptors all stem from a young man who received the YFV17D yellow fever vaccine.

In its sample, this clonotype was seen many times. The V call is TRBV25-1, the J call TRBJ2-1; a weak D match, TRBD1 (5 bases). The CDR3 extends over 14 amino acids. The germline V and J ends were trimmed by 2 bases and 8 bases, with 13 bases remaining between them. Germline V gene data show CDR1 as MGHDK and CDR2 as SYGVNS. The CDR3 sequence: CASSELPGSHEQFF. CDR3 DNA sequence: TGTGCCAGCAGTGAACTACCAGGGTCCCATGAGCAGTTCTTC.

The genes are TRBV28 and TRBJ2-7, with 8 bases fitting TRBD1. J lost 3 bases, V lost 2 bases, and 12 bases had no gene match. CDR3 size: 17 residues. Germline CDR1 and CDR2: MDHEN and SYDVKM. CDR3 sequence: CASSLNLRQGALYEQYF. CDR3 coding DNA: TGTGCCAGCAGTTTAAATCTCAGGCAGGGGGCCCTCTACGAGCAGTACTTC.

At least ten counts were recorded for this clonotype. This chain connects TRBV5-4 to TRBJ2-3, with D uncertain. This CDR3 contains 16 residues. Trimming removed 0 bases at V and 2 bases at J, with 13 bases between. The germline V gene encodes CDR1 SGHNT and CDR2 YYREEE (reference sequence). CDR3 bases: TGTGCCAGCAGCTTGGGGATCGTCGGGCTCACAGATACGCAGTATTTT. Its translation: CASSLGIVGLTDTQYF.